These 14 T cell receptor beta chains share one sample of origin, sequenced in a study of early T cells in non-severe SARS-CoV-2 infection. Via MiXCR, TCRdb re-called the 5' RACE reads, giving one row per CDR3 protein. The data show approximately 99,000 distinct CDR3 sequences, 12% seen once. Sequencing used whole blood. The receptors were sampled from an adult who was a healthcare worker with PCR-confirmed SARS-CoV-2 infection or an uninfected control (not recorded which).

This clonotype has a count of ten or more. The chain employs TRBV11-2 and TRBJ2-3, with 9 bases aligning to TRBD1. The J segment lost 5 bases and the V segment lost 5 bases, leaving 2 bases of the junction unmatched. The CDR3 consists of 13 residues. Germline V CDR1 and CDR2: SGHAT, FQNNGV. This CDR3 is CASSRDREDTQYF. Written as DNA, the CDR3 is TGTGCCAGCAGCCGGGACAGGGAAGATACGCAGTATTTT.

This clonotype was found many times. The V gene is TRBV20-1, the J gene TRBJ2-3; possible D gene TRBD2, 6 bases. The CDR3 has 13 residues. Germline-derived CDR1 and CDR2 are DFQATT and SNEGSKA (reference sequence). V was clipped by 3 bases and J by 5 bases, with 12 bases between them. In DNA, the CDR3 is TGCAGTGCTAGCCGGGAGACGGGAGATACGCAGTATTTT. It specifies CSASRETGDTQYF.

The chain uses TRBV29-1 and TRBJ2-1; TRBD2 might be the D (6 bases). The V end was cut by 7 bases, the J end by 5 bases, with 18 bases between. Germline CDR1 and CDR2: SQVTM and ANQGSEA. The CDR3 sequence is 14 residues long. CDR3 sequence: CSGSGWLANNEQFF. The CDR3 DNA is TGCAGCGGCTCCGGTTGGCTAGCGAACAATGAGCAGTTCTTC.

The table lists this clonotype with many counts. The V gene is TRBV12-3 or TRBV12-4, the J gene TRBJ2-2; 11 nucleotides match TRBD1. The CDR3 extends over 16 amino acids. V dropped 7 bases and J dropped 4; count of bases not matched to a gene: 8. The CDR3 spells CASNLLGTGGTGELFF. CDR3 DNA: TGTGCCAGCAATCTCCTGGGGACAGGGGGCACCGGGGAGCTGTTTTTT.

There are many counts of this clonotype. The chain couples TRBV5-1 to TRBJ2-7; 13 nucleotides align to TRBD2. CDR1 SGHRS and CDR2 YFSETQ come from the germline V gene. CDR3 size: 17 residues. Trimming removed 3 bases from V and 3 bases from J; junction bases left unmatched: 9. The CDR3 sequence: CASSSGRGLAGDYEQYF. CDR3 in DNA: TGCGCCAGCAGCTCAGGCCGAGGACTAGCGGGGGACTACGAGCAGTACTTC.

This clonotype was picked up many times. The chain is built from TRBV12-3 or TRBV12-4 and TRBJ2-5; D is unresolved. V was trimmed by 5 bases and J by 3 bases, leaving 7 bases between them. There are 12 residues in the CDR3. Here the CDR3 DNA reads TGTGCCAGCAGTCAAATTAAAGAGACCCAGTACTTC. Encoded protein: CASSQIKETQYF.

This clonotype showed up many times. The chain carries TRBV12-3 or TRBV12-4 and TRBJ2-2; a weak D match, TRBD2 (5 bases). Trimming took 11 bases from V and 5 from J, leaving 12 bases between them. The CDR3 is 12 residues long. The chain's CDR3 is CALSGKTGELFF. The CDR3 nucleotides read TGTGCCCTGTCGGGGAAAACCGGGGAGCTGTTTTTT.

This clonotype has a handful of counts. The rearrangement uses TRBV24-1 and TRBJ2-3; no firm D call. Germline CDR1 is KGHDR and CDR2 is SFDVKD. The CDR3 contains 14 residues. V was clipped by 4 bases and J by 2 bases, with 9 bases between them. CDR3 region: CATSDPGFTDTQYF. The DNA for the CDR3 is TGTGCCACCAGTGACCCCGGATTCACAGATACGCAGTATTTT.

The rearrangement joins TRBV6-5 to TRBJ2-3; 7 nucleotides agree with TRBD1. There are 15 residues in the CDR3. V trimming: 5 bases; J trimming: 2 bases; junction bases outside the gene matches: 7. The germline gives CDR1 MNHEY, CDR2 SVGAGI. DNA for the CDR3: TGTGCCAGCAGTCTGGGACAGACACTCACAGATACGCAGTATTTT. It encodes CASSLGQTLTDTQYF.

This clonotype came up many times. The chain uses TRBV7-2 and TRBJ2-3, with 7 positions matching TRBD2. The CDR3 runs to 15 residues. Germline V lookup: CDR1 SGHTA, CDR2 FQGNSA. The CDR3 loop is CAGAASGLSTDTQYF. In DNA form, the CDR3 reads TGTGCTGGGGCTGCTAGCGGACTGAGCACAGATACGCAGTATTTT.

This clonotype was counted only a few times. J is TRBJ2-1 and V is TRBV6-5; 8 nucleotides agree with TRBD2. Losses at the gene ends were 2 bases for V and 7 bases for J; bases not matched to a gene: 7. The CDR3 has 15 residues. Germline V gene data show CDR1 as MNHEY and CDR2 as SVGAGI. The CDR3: CASSYEPGGRNEQFF. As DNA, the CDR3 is TGTGCCAGCAGTTACGAGCCGGGAGGGCGAAATGAGCAGTTCTTC.

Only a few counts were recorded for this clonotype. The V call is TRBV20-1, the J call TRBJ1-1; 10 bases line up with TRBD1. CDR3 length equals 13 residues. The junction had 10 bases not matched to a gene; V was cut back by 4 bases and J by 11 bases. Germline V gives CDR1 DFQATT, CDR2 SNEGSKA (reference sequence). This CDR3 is CSANRQGAGRAFF. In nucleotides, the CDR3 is TGCAGTGCTAATCGACAGGGGGCGGGTAGGGCTTTCTTT.

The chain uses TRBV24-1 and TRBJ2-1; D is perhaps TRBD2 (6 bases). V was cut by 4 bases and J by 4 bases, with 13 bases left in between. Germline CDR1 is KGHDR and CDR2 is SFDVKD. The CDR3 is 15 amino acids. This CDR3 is CATSEARGTYNEQFF. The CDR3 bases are TGTGCCACCAGTGAAGCCCGAGGGACTTACAATGAGCAGTTCTTC.

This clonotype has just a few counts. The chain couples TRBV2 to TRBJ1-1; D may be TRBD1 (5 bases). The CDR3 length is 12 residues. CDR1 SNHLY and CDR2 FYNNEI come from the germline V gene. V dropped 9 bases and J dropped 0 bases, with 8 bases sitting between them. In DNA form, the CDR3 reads TGTGCCAGGTCGACAGTGAACACTGAAGCTTTCTTT. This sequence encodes CARSTVNTEAFF.